This T cell receptor beta chain was observed in a study of tumor-infiltrating lymphocytes in primary liver carcinoma. Study context: Sequenced samples came back with roughly 3.5 to 7.13 million productive TCRbeta reads, and the counts looked alike across tissue types. General study findings and limits: Only about 7.5-25% of top clones spanned all five tumor regions.

A primer matching the constant region was used to make TCR beta cDNA from approximately 500 ng of total RNA. Construction of TCR beta libraries relied on three successive nested multiplex PCR rounds employing slightly modified ARM-PCR. Running approximately 10 cycles apiece, the first two PCR rounds relied on TRBV1-TRBV30 forward primers together with a C-beta reverse primer. TCRdb recomputed calls from the multiplex PCR reads with MiXCR, one row per CDR3 protein. Altogether around 56,000 distinct CDR3 sequences are present, around 64% being singletons, with the ten largest covering approximately 50%. This clonotype was recorded at least ten times. Its antigen is still unknown. V lost 2 bases and J lost 0; bases outside the gene matches: 3. The germline CDR1 and CDR2 sequences are LGHNA and YNFKEQ. The CDR3 is 15 amino acids. Total RNA and DNA came together from 20-30 mg of bulk tissue without cell sorting. By surgical resection, the patients were treated for their primary liver carcinoma. Five discrete regions of every tumor underwent sampling.

The clonotype was recovered from a man aged 35 to 55 with primary liver carcinoma and hepatitis B virus infection. V usage is TRBV4-2 and J usage is TRBJ1-1, with TRBD1 matching 7 bases. Specimen: liver tumor tissue from sampling region 2. As for subset: tumor region T2, inferior pole. CDR3 in DNA: TGTGCCAGCAGCCAAAAACAGGGGATGAACACTGAAGCTTTCTTT. Its translation is CASSQKQGMNTEAFF.